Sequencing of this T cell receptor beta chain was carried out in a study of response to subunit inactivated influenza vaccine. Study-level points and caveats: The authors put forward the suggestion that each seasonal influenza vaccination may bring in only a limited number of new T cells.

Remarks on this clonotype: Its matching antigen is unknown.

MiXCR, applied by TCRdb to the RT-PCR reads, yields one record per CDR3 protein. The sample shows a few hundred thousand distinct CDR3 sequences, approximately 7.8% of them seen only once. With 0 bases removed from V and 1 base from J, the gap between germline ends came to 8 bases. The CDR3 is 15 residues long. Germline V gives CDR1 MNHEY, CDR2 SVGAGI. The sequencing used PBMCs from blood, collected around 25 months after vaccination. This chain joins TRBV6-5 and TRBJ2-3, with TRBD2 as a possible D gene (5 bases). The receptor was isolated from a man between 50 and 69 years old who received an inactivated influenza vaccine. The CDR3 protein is CASSYSGARTDTQYF. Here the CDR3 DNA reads TGTGCCAGCAGTTACTCGGGAGCACGCACAGATACGCAGTATTTT.